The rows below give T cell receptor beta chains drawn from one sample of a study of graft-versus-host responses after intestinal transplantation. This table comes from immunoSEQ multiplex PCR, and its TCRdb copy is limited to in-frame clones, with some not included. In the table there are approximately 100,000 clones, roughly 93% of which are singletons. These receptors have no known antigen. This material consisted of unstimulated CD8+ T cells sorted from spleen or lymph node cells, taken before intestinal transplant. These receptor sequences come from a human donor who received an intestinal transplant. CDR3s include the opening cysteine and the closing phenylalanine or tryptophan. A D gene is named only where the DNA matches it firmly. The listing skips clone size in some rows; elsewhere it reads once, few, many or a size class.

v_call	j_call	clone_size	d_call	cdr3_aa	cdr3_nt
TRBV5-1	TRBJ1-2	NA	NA	CASSLELGGAVDGYTF	TGCGCCAGCAGCTTGGAGCTTGGGGGGGCAGTGGATGGCTACACCTTC
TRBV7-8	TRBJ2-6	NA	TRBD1	CASSSPQQGASGANVLTF	TGTGCCAGCAGCTCCCCTCAACAGGGGGCGTCTGGGGCCAACGTCCTGACTTTC
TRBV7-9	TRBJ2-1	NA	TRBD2	CASSPSERGGNEQFF	TGTGCCAGCAGCCCGTCAGAGCGGGGGGGCAATGAGCAGTTCTTC
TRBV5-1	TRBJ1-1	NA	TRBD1	CASSIGTGETEAFF	TGCGCCAGCAGCATCGGGACAGGGGAAACTGAAGCTTTCTTT
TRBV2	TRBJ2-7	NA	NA	CASSDRIEQYF	TGTGCCAGCAGTGATAGGATCGAGCAGTACTTC
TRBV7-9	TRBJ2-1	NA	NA	CASSTSGVEQFF	TGTGCCAGCAGCACCTCAGGAGTCGAGCAGTTCTTC
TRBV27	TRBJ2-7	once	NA	CASSLLPGLNEQYF	TGTGCCAGCAGTTTATTGCCGGGTCTCAACGAGCAGTACTTC
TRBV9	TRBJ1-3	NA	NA	CASSVGPQISGNTIYF	TGTGCCAGCAGCGTAGGGCCGCAGATCTCTGGAAACACCATATATTTT
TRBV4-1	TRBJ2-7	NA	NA	CASSQDPLWEQYF	TGCGCCAGCAGCCAAGATCCCTTGTGGGAGCAGTACTTC
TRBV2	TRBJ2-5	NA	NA	CASSEALETQYF	TGTGCCAGCAGTGAAGCTTTAGAGACCCAGTACTTC
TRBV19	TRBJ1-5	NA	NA	CASSIPPWSNQPQHF	TGTGCCAGTAGTATACCTCCTTGGAGCAATCAGCCCCAGCATTTT
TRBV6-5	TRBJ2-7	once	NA	CASSYSTGYYEQYF	TGTGCCAGCAGTTACTCGACGGGATACTACGAGCAGTACTTC
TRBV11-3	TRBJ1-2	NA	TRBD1	CASSERGGQDYGYTF	TGTGCCAGCAGCGAACGCGGGGGACAGGACTATGGCTACACCTTC
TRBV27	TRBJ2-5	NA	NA	CASSLSLVETQYF	TGTGCCAGCAGTTTATCCCTAGTGGAGACCCAGTACTTC
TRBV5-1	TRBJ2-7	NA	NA	CASSLYRAKYEQYF	TGCGCCAGCAGCTTGTACAGGGCAAAGTACGAGCAGTACTTC
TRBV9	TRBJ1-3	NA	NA	CASSESLSGNTIYF	TGTGCCAGCAGCGAGAGTCTCTCTGGAAACACCATATATTTT
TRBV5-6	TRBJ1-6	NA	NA	CASNIGGEGSPLHF	TGTGCCAGCAATATAGGGGGTGAAGGGTCACCCCTCCACTTT
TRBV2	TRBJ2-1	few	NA	CASNPTAVTYNEQFF	TGTGCCAGCAACCCTACAGCCGTCACCTACAATGAGCAGTTCTTC
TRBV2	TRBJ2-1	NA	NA	CASSGGDRPNEQFF	TGTGCCAGCAGCGGGGGGGACAGACCCAATGAGCAGTTCTTC
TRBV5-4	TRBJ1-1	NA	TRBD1	CASSTGTGVNTEAFF	TGTGCCAGCAGCACCGGGACAGGGGTGAACACTGAAGCTTTCTTT
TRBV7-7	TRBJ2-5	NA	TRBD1	CASSLGGGGQTQYF	TGTGCCAGCAGCTTAGGAGGGGGCGGACAGACCCAGTACTTC
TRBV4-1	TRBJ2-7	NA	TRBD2	CASSQGSSGSSYEQYF	TGCGCCAGCAGCCAAGGAAGTAGCGGGAGCTCCTACGAGCAGTACTTC
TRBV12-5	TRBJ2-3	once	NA	CASGLSMDETQYF	TGTGCTAGTGGTTTGTCCATGGACGAGACGCAGTATTTT
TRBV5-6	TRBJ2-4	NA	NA	CASSSALTGQYDKNIQYF	TGTGCCAGCAGCTCCGCCCTCACAGGGCAGTATGACAAAAACATTCAGTACTTC
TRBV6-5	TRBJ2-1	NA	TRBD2	CASNRRGGYNEQFF	TGTGCCAGCAATCGGCGGGGGGGCTACAATGAGCAGTTCTTC
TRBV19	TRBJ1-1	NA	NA	CASSTGQRNTEAFF	TGTGCCAGTAGTACGGGCCAAAGAAACACTGAAGCTTTCTTT
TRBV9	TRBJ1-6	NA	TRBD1	CASSAGGMTSPLHF	TGTGCCAGCAGCGCAGGGGGTATGACTTCACCCCTCCACTTT
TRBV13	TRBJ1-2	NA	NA	CASDGLKQGALGYGYTF	TGTGCCAGCGACGGGCTGAAACAAGGGGCGCTCGGCTATGGCTACACCTTC
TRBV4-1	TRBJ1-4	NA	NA	CASSQARGWENEKLFF	TGCGCCAGCAGCCAGGCCAGGGGTTGGGAAAATGAAAAACTGTTTTTT
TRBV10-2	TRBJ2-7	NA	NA	CASSDHSGLPAYEQYF	TGCGCCAGCAGTGACCACTCGGGACTTCCAGCCTACGAGCAGTACTTC
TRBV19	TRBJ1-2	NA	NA	CASSIDGSAGDRYGYTF	TGTGCCAGTAGTATAGATGGGTCGGCGGGAGACCGCTATGGCTACACCTTC
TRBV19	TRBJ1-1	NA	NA	CASSSPRTDNTEAFF	TGTGCCAGTAGTTCCCCACGGACGGACAACACTGAAGCTTTCTTT
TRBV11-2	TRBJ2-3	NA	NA	CASMTGFTDTQYF	TGTGCCAGTATGACAGGATTCACAGATACGCAGTATTTT
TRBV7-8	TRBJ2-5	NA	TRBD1	CASSLEGQSQGTQYF	TGTGCCAGCAGCCTAGAGGGACAGAGTCAAGGGACCCAGTACTTC
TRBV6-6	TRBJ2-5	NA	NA	CASGSWVSDETQYF	TGTGCCAGCGGATCGTGGGTTTCGGATGAGACCCAGTACTTC
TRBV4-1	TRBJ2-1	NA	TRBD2	CASSQQRTSGGVYNEQFF	TGCGCCAGCAGCCAACAACGGACTAGCGGGGGTGTTTACAATGAGCAGTTCTTC
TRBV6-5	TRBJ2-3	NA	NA	CASSSWTVKGDTQYF	TGTGCCAGCAGTTCCTGGACCGTCAAGGGAGATACGCAGTATTTT
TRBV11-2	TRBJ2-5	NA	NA	CASSLLRGVQETQYF	TGTGCCAGCAGCTTGCTGAGGGGAGTCCAAGAGACCCAGTACTTC
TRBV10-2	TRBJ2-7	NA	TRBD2	CASTDSGGGSYEQYF	TGCGCCAGCACTGATAGCGGGGGTGGCTCCTACGAGCAGTACTTC
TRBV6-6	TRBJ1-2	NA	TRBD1	CASHRGDYGYTF	TGTGCCAGCCACAGGGGGGACTATGGCTACACCTTC